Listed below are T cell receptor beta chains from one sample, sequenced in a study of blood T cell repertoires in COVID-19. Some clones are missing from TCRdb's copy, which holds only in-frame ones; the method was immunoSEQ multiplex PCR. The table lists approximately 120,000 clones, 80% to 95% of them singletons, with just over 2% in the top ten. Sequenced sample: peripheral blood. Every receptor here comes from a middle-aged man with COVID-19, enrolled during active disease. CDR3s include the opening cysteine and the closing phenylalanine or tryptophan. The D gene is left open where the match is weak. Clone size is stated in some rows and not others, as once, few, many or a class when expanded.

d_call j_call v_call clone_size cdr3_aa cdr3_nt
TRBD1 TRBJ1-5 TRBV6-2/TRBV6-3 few CASSFRQGALSNQPQHF TGTGCCAGCAGTTTCCGACAGGGGGCTTTGAGCAATCAGCCCCAGCATTTT
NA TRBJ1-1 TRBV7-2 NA CASSLGGLGANTEAFF TGTGCCAGCAGCTTAGGTGGCCTAGGGGCGAACACTGAAGCTTTCTTT
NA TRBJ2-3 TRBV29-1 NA CSVNPPGSWRAGDTQYF TGCAGCGTCAACCCTCCAGGGTCTTGGAGGGCGGGGGATACGCAGTATTTT
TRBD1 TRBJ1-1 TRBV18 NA CASSPDRELNTEAFF TGTGCCAGCTCACCGGACAGGGAATTGAACACTGAAGCTTTCTTT
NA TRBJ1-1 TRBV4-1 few CASSQEGTNTEAFF TGCGCCAGCAGCCAAGAAGGGACAAACACTGAAGCTTTCTTT
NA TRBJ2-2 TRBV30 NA CAWSVREPLSGELFF TGTGCCTGGAGTGTACGGGAACCGTTGTCTGGGGAGCTGTTTTTT
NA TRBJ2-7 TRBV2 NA CASSSMGSTSYEQYF TGTGCCAGCAGTTCGATGGGGAGCACCTCCTACGAGCAGTACTTC
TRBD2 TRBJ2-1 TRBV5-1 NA CASSLDSGAYNEQFF TGCGCCAGCAGCTTGGACAGCGGGGCCTACAATGAGCAGTTCTTC
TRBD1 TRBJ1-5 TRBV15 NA CATSRSQGSNQPQHF TGTGCCACCAGCAGGTCACAGGGGAGCAATCAGCCCCAGCATTTT
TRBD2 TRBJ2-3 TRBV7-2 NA CASSYRTSGDSTDTQYF TGTGCCAGCAGCTACAGGACTAGCGGGGACTCCACAGATACGCAGTATTTT